This T cell receptor (beta chain) was recovered during a study of blood T cell repertoires in COVID-19. Study-wide context: Sample material is recorded as cDNA or gDNA derived from T cells, B-cell-depleted T cells, or PBMCs.

Using immunoSEQ multiplex PCR, the repertoire was profiled, and TCRdb retains in-frame clones only, with some absent. The sample has about 80,000 clones; about 73% are singletons. V gave up 1 base and J gave up 5 bases, with 13 bases separating them. From germline, CDR1 is SGHRS and CDR2 YFSETQ. The CDR3 length is 16 residues. V is TRBV5-1 and J is TRBJ1-6; perhaps TRBD1 as D (5 bases). This TCR was sampled from a man in his fifties or sixties with active or convalescent COVID-19. The sequenced sample consisted of peripheral blood. The DNA of the CDR3 is TGCGCCAGCAGCTTGTTGGGGGGTTTAGATAATTCACCCCTCCACTTT. This codes for CASSLLGGLDNSPLHF.